This T cell receptor (beta chain) was obtained from a study of shared clonotypes between healthy human individuals. Naive CD45RA+ and memory CD45RA-negative subsets were split from CD4+ cells. Measured with immunoSEQ multiplex PCR; TCRdb has only the in-frame clones, and not every one. The table has about 2.4 million clones, 80% to 95% seen once; the top ten hold around 0.37%. This clone was counted only a few times. Its cognate antigen is unknown. Other nucleotide sequences in the sample specify the same CDR3. Findings and caveats of the study: At large depth, rarefaction still showed sorted-subset sequencing to be incomplete. Represented diversity, genetic and exposure-history alike, was limited by few donors.

The receptor was derived from a man aged 18 to 30 in good health. Some clones in this sample may be carry-over from other donors' samples. The sequenced material came from naive CD4+ T cells from PBMCs. The subset: CD45RA+ positively selected.

The CDR3 DNA is TGCAGTGGACAGGGCAATGGCTACACCTTC. Translated: CSGQGNGYTF. This chain links TRBV20-1 with TRBJ1-2, with 7 bases identical to TRBD1. The CDR3 totals 10 residues. Unmatched junction bases numbered 2, after V lost 7 bases and J lost 6 bases. CDR1 is DFQATT, CDR2 SNEGSKA, per germline (reference sequence).